This T cell receptor (beta chain) was retrieved from a study of T cell repertoires in cytomegalovirus infection. Study-wide context: Signatures in public TCR beta sequences pointed to both CMV infection and matching HLA type.

Regarding the study as a whole: Accumulated public TCR beta family frequency recognized individuals carrying CMV together with the relevant HLA. Ex vivo, HLA-C-restricted CMV-specific TCR beta clonotypes prevailed over the rest of the response.

In TCRdb, the reads were re-called with MiXCR into one record per CDR3 protein. The sample consists of roughly 860,000 distinct CDR3 sequences, 30% to 35% of them appearing once. This CDR3 region has 15 residues. The ends were cut back, 2 bases at V and 6 bases at J, with 14 bases in the middle. The germline gives CDR1 MNHEY, CDR2 SMNVEV (reference sequence). In its sample, this clonotype was seen a few times. Its antigen is not known. Sequenced here: cultured CD8+ T cells from PBMCs, sampled from culture after CMV antigen stimulation. The TCR comes from a human donor in good health (CMV status not recorded). Some clones in this sample may be carry-over from other donors' samples. V usage is TRBV27 and J usage is TRBJ1-5, with D possibly being TRBD1 (5 bases). The CDR3 loop is CASSLTGQGVQPQHF. CDR3 nucleotides: TGTGCCAGCAGTTTAACGGGGCAGGGTGTTCAGCCCCAGCATTTT.